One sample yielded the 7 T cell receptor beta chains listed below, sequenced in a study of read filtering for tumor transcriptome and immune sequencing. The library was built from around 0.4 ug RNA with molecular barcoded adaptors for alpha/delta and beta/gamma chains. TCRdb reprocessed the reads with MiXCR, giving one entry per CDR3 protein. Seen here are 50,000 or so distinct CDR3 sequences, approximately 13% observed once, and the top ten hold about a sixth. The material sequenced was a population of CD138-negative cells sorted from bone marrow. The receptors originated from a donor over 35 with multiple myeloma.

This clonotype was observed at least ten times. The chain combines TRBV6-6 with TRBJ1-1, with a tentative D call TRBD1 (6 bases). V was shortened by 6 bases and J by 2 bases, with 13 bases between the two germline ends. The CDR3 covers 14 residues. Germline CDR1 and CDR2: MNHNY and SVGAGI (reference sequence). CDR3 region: CASSEQGANTEAFF. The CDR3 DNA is TGTGCCAGCAGCGAACAGGGTGCCAACACTGAAGCTTTCTTT.

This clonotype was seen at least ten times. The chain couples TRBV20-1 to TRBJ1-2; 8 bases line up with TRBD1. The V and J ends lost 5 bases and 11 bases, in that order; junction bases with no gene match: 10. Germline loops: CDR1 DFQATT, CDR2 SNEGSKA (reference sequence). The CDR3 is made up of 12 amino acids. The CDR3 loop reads CSAYRGIEAYTF. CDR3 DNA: TGCAGTGCTTACAGGGGGATAGAGGCTTACACCTTC.

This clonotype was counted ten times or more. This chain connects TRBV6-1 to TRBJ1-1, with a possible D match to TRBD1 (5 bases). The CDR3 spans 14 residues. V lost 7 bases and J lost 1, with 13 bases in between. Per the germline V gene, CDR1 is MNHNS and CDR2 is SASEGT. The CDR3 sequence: CASNQGRQNTEAFF. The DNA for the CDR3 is TGTGCCAGCAACCAGGGACGGCAGAACACTGAAGCTTTCTTT.

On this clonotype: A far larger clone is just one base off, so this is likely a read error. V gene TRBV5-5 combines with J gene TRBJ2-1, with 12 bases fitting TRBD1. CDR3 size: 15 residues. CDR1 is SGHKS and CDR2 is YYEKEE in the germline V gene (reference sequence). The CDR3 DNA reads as TGTGCCAACAGCTCGGGACAGGGGGCGATCAATGAGCAGTTCTTC. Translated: CANSSGQGAINEQFF.

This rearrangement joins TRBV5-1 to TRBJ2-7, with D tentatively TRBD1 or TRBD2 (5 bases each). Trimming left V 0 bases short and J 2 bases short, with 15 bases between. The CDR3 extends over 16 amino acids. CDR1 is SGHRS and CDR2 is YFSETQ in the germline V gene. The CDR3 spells CASSLGGSTGTYEQYF. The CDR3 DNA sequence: TGCGCCAGCAGCTTGGGGGGGTCGACCGGTACCTACGAGCAGTACTTC.

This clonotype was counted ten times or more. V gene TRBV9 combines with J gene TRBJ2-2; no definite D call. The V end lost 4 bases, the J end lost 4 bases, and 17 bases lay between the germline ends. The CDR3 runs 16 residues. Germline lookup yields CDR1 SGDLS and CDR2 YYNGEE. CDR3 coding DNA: TGTGCCAGCAGCAACTCGTGGTCGGCAATCACCGGGGAGCTGTTTTTT. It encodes CASSNSWSAITGELFF.

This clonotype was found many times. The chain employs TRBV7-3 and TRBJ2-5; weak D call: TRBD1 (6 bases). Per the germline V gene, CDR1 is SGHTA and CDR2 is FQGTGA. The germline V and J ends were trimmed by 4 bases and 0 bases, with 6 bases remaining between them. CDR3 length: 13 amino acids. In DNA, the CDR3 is TGTGCCAGCAGCTGGGACAACCAAGAGACCCAGTACTTC. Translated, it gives CASSWDNQETQYF.